A selection of T cell receptor beta chains follows, all from one sample in a study of T cells after somatic rescue of genetic block. Generated by immunoSEQ multiplex PCR, the TCRdb table keeps only in-frame clones and is missing some. The sample holds approximately 100,000 clones; around 89% are singletons and the top ten take 1.5% to 2%. The sample was peripheral blood mononuclear cells (PBMCs). The receptor source for this set is a woman younger than 35. Each CDR3 is given with its conserved first and last residue. The D gene is left open where the match is weak. Some rows mark clone size as missing; the rest say once, few, many or name a class of expanded clone.

v_gene	j_gene	d_gene	abundance	CDR3aa	CDR3nt
TRBV29-1	TRBJ1-3	-	few	CSAGGSSGNTIYF	TGCAGCGCCGGGGGGAGCTCTGGAAACACCATATATTTT
TRBV5-1	TRBJ2-7	-	-	CASSLNSYEQYF	TGCGCCAGCAGCTTGAACTCCTACGAGCAGTACTTC
TRBV7-2	TRBJ2-2	TRBD2	-	CASSRERGIAGELFF	TGTGCCAGCAGCAGAGAGCGGGGAATCGCCGGGGAGCTGTTTTTT
TRBV27	TRBJ1-1	TRBD1	-	CASSVRQGGITEAFF	TGTGCCAGCAGTGTCCGACAGGGAGGCATCACTGAAGCTTTCTTT
TRBV11-3	TRBJ2-5	-	-	CASSRGGGQETQYF	TGTGCCAGCAGCAGAGGGGGGGGGCAAGAGACCCAGTACTTC
TRBV5-1	TRBJ2-2	TRBD2	-	CASSLVGGGASNTGELFF	TGCGCCAGCAGCTTGGTCGGGGGAGGGGCCTCGAACACCGGGGAGCTGTTTTTT
TRBV27	TRBJ1-5	-	-	CASSSRRYSNQPQHF	TGTGCCAGCAGTTCTCGCAGATATAGCAATCAGCCCCAGCATTTT
TRBV27	TRBJ2-7	TRBD1	-	CATSGEGAKQYF	TGTGCCACCTCCGGAGAGGGGGCGAAGCAATACTTC
TRBV4-3	TRBJ2-7	TRBD1	once	CASSHRTGGSYEQYF	TGCGCCAGCAGCCATAGGACAGGGGGCTCCTACGAGCAGTACTTC
TRBV30	TRBJ1-1	-	-	CAGGPTPEAFF	TGTGCCGGGGGACCGACCCCTGAAGCTTTCTTT
TRBV9	TRBJ2-7	TRBD2	once	CASSVGVRGTSGRYEQYF	TGTGCCAGCAGCGTAGGGGTAAGGGGAACTAGCGGGAGATACGAGCAGTACTTC
TRBV6-5	TRBJ1-5	TRBD1	-	CASGLTGANQPQHF	TGTGCCAGCGGATTGACAGGGGCGAATCAGCCCCAGCATTTT
TRBV19	TRBJ2-3	TRBD2	-	CASSGLAGADTQYF	TGTGCCAGTAGTGGACTAGCGGGAGCAGATACGCAGTATTTT
TRBV9	TRBJ2-3	-	-	CASSVEDTQYF	TGTGCCAGCAGCGTAGAGGATACGCAGTATTTT
TRBV2	TRBJ2-7	-	-	CASRAVYEQYF	TGTGCCAGCAGGGCCGTCTACGAGCAGTACTTC
TRBV4-3	TRBJ2-1	-	-	CASSQGVAVSYNEQFF	TGCGCCAGCAGCCAAGGGGTAGCGGTCTCCTACAATGAGCAGTTCTTC
TRBV5-6	TRBJ1-1	-	-	CASSVGQTKNTEAFF	TGTGCCAGCAGCGTAGGGCAGACAAAGAACACTGAAGCTTTCTTT
TRBV6-4	TRBJ2-3	TRBD2	-	CASSETSLTDTQYF	TGTGCCAGCAGTGAGACTAGCTTGACAGATACGCAGTATTTT
TRBV27	TRBJ2-7	-	once	CASSGGGSWARAYEQYF	TGTGCCAGCAGTGGAGGGGGGAGCTGGGCTAGAGCCTACGAGCAGTACTTC
TRBV6-6	TRBJ2-6	-	-	CASSHTRSGANVLTF	TGTGCCAGCAGCCATACCCGCTCTGGGGCCAACGTCCTGACTTTC
TRBV10-2	TRBJ1-3	-	-	CASSELVSARSGNTIYF	TGCGCCAGCAGTGAGTTGGTCAGTGCTCGCTCTGGAAACACCATATATTTT
TRBV5-1	TRBJ1-2	TRBD1	-	CASSLGQVEVYGYTF	TGCGCCAGCAGCCTTGGACAGGTTGAAGTCTATGGCTACACCTTC
TRBV5-6	TRBJ1-1	-	-	CASSLGGRSSNTEAFF	TGTGCCAGCAGCTTGGGGGGGCGGTCGTCGAACACTGAAGCTTTCTTT
TRBV5-1	TRBJ2-1	-	-	CASSPRSSYNEQFF	TGCGCCAGCAGTCCAAGGAGCTCCTACAATGAGCAGTTCTTC
TRBV27	TRBJ2-2	TRBD2	-	CASSLSQRESITGELFF	TGTGCCAGCAGTTTATCACAGCGGGAGAGTATCACCGGGGAGCTGTTTTTT
TRBV7-6	TRBJ1-3	-	-	CASSLYHWTAEHSGNTIYF	TGTGCCAGCAGCTTATACCACTGGACAGCAGAACACTCTGGAAACACCATATATTTT
TRBV9	TRBJ2-7	-	-	CASSVGDFTYEQYF	TGTGCCAGCAGCGTAGGGGACTTCACCTACGAGCAGTACTTC
TRBV5-4	TRBJ1-2	TRBD1	-	CASSETGEGYTF	TGTGCCAGCAGCGAGACAGGGGAGGGCTACACCTTC
TRBV19	TRBJ2-7	-	-	CASSMFWSSYEQYF	TGTGCCAGTAGTATGTTTTGGAGCTCCTACGAGCAGTACTTC
TRBV29-1	TRBJ2-5	-	-	CSVGGIQETQYF	TGCAGCGTTGGGGGGATCCAAGAGACCCAGTACTTC
TRBV4-1	TRBJ2-1	-	-	CASSFQVGSYNEQFF	TGCGCCAGCAGCTTTCAGGTGGGCTCCTACAATGAGCAGTTCTTC
TRBV5-1	TRBJ2-7	TRBD1	once	CASSFRTGSYEQYF	TGCGCCAGCAGCTTCCGGACAGGGTCCTACGAGCAGTACTTC
TRBV13	TRBJ2-7	-	-	CASSLLPAAEQYF	TGTGCCAGCAGCCTCCTCCCTGCCGCCGAGCAGTACTTC
TRBV19	TRBJ2-7	-	-	CASGALARNEQYF	TGTGCCAGCGGCGCACTAGCTAGAAACGAGCAGTACTTC
TRBV2	TRBJ2-1	TRBD2	-	CASSVSAGSSYNEQFF	TGTGCCAGCAGTGTTTCAGCGGGGAGCTCCTACAATGAGCAGTTCTTC
TRBV10-3	TRBJ2-5	-	-	CAISQGPGETQYF	TGTGCCATCAGCCAGGGGCCGGGGGAGACCCAGTACTTC